The 23 T cell receptor beta chains reported below all come from one sample, sequenced in a study of OX40 agonist ivuxolimab in advanced cancers. The method was immunoSEQ multiplex PCR; TCRdb's version includes in-frame clones alone and lacks a portion of them. The sample holds about 90,000 clones, 80% to 90% seen once. The sequenced sample was CD4+ or CD8+ T cells sorted from blood, obtained in a trial of the OX40 agonist ivuxolimab. These receptors came from an adult with an advanced solid tumor such as melanoma, head and neck, liver or kidney cancer.

A single count supports this clone. This may come from a read error, since a much larger clone is one base off. The genes are TRBV10-3 and TRBJ2-7, with 8 nucleotides matching TRBD2. Germline CDR1 reads ENHRY; CDR2 reads SYGVKD. The CDR3 spans 14 residues. The CDR3 here is CAISETSGSYEQHF. The CDR3 DNA follows: TGTGCCATCAGTGAAACTAGCGGTTCCTACGAGCAGCACTTC.

The chain couples TRBV6-5 to TRBJ1-1; D ambiguous. The CDR3 totals 14 residues. Germline V lookup: CDR1 MNHEY, CDR2 SVGAGI. The ends were cut back, 4 bases at V and 4 bases at J, with 13 bases in the middle. CDR3 coding DNA: TGTGCCAGCAGTTCGGGTTTTTCGACCACTGAAGCTTTCTTT. Residues: CASSSGFSTTEAFF.

The V gene is TRBV27, the J gene TRBJ1-1; D ambiguous. With 4 bases removed from V and 11 bases from J, the gap between germline ends came to 14 bases. The CDR3 has 12 residues. Germline V gives CDR1 MNHEY, CDR2 SMNVEV (reference sequence). CDR3 nucleotide sequence: TGTGCCAGCAGTTCGTCTCCTCGGACGGCTTTCTTT. Its translation: CASSSSPRTAFF.

This clone occurred a few times. The V gene is TRBV9, the J gene TRBJ2-5; 7 nucleotides line up with TRBD2. The junction had 4 bases not matched to a gene; V was cut back by 0 bases and J by 2 bases. Germline CDR1 reads SGDLS; CDR2 reads YYNGEE. CDR3 length equals 15 residues. The CDR3 nucleotides read TGTGCCAGCAGCGTAGCTGCGGGGGAACAAGAGACCCAGTACTTC. It codes for CASSVAAGEQETQYF.

This CDR3 reads CASSSQTNTEAFF. The CDR3 coding sequence is TGTGCCAGCAGCTCCCAGACGAACACTGAAGCTTTCTTT. The rearrangement uses TRBV11-2 and TRBJ1-1; D ambiguous. Germline V gene sequence: CDR1 SGHAT, CDR2 FQNNGV. V lost 4 bases and J 1 base, leaving 7 bases between the germline ends. This CDR3 spans 13 amino acids.

This chain joins TRBV19 and TRBJ1-1; 9 positions agree with TRBD1. Trimming removed 5 bases from V and 5 bases from J; junction bases left unmatched: 6. CDR3 length: 14 residues. The V gene's germline CDR1 is LNHDA and CDR2 SQIVND (reference sequence). The CDR3 bases are TGTGCCAGTAGTGTACAGGGGGCAGAAACTGAAGCTTTCTTT. Protein product: CASSVQGAETEAFF.

The V and J genes are TRBV7-9 and TRBJ2-1, with D perhaps matching TRBD1 or TRBD2 (5 bases each). The germline CDR1 and CDR2 sequences are SEHNR and FQNEAQ (reference sequence). CDR3 length: 13 residues. The germline V and J ends were trimmed by 2 bases and 8 bases, with 10 bases remaining between them. This CDR3 is CASSLQVGDEQFF. The CDR3 nucleotides read TGTGCCAGCAGCTTACAGGTGGGGGATGAGCAGTTCTTC.

The rearrangement links TRBV9 to TRBJ2-2; 9 bases map to TRBD2. Germline V gene sequence: CDR1 SGDLS, CDR2 YYNGEE. CDR3 length: 16 residues. V lost 4 bases, J lost 2 bases, and 6 bases stayed unmatched. The CDR3 sequence is CASSPNSGSNTGELFF. The CDR3 nucleotides read TGTGCCAGCAGCCCAAATAGCGGGAGCAACACCGGGGAGCTGTTTTTT.

V and J are TRBV11-2 and TRBJ2-7; TRBD1 matches at 7 bases. CDR1 and CDR2 from the germline V gene are SGHAT and FQNNGV. V shed 4 bases, J shed 3 bases, and the junction held 12 bases outside the gene matches. The CDR3 spans 16 residues. The CDR3 sequence: CASSSPPPGQRYEQYF. CDR3 sequence (DNA): TGTGCCAGCAGCTCTCCGCCCCCGGGACAGCGCTACGAGCAGTACTTC.

This chain uses TRBV30 with TRBJ2-1, with D perhaps matching TRBD2 (6 bases). Trimming left V 2 bases short and J 3 bases short, with 11 bases between. Germline values: CDR1 GTSNPN, CDR2 SVGIG (reference sequence). The CDR3 length is 14 residues. CDR3 bases: TGTGCCTGGAGTCCTCTGGGAGGCTACAATGAGCAGTTCTTC. This codes for CAWSPLGGYNEQFF. The entire variable domain, with the rest obtained from reference TRBV30 and TRBJ2-1, is as follows: SQTIHQWPATLVQPVGSPLSLECTVEGTSNPNLYWYRQAAGRGLQLLFYSVGIGQISSEVPQNLSASRPQDRQFILSSKKLLLSDSGFYLCAWSPLGGYNEQFFGPGTRLTVL.

The chain joins TRBV19 to TRBJ1-5, with unresolved D. This CDR3 contains 14 residues. V lost 6 bases to trimming and J lost 3 bases, with 12 bases between them. Germline V gives CDR1 LNHDA, CDR2 SQIVND (reference sequence). The CDR3 region has the DNA TGTGCCAGTAGGGCAGAAGGTTTCAATCAGCCCCAGCATTTT. Its protein product is CASRAEGFNQPQHF.

The rearrangement uses TRBV13 and TRBJ1-5, with D unclear. Germline loops: CDR1 PRHDT, CDR2 FYEKMQ (reference sequence). V was shortened by 0 bases and J by 10 bases, with 7 bases between the two germline ends. The CDR3 sequence is 12 residues long. The CDR3 is CASSLGSEPQHF. The CDR3 DNA follows: TGTGCCAGCAGCTTAGGGTCAGAACCCCAGCATTTT.

This chain joins TRBV6-5 and TRBJ2-3, with D perhaps TRBD1 (6 bases). The CDR3 covers 16 residues. Germline V gene data show CDR1 as MNHEY and CDR2 as SVGAGI. V was pared by 2 bases and J by 1 base, with 13 bases between. CDR3 in DNA: TGTGCCAGCAGTTACGGCATTAACAGGGGCACAGATACGCAGTATTTT. Amino acid sequence: CASSYGINRGTDTQYF.

J is TRBJ2-7 and V is TRBV7-2; D is perhaps TRBD1 or TRBD2 (5 bases each). The CDR3 contains 13 residues. V gave up 1 base and J gave up 6 bases, with 10 bases separating them. Germline CDR1 reads SGHTA; CDR2 reads FQGNSA. CDR3 DNA sequence: TGTGCCAGCAGCTTAGAGAGGGGTGGCGAGCAGTACTTC. This translates into CASSLERGGEQYF.

This chain joins TRBV5-4 and TRBJ1-3; D not certain. V lost 3 bases and J 4 bases, leaving 8 bases between the germline ends. The CDR3 extends over 13 amino acids. Germline V gives CDR1 SGHNT, CDR2 YYREEE (reference sequence). CDR3 coding DNA: TGTGCCAGCAGCTCACCCGACGGAAACACCATATATTTT. It specifies CASSSPDGNTIYF. Full variable domain (missing parts from reference TRBV5-4 and TRBJ1-3): ETGVTQSPTHLIKTRGQQVTLRCSSQSGHNTVSWYQQALGQGPQFIFQYYREEENGRGNFPPRFSGLQFPNYSSELNVNALELDDSALYLCASSSPDGNTIYFGEGSWLTVV.

The chain carries TRBV28 and TRBJ1-5, with D possibly matching TRBD1 (6 bases). CDR1 and CDR2 (germline): MDHEN, SYDVKM. CDR3 length equals 16 residues. V gave up 3 bases and J gave up 5 bases, with 17 bases separating them. CDR3 DNA: TGTGCCAGCAGTTTTCTGGGCAGGGCAGGGGATCAGCCCCAGCATTTT. Translating gives CASSFLGRAGDQPQHF.

The chain has TRBV7-2 and TRBJ2-7; tentative D call: TRBD2 (5 bases). This CDR3 is built from 14 residues. Trimming took 0 bases from V and 5 from J, leaving 11 bases between them. Germline loops: CDR1 SGHTA, CDR2 FQGNSA. The CDR3 DNA is TGTGCCAGCAGCTTAGCGTCTACCGGGGACGAGCAGTACTTC. Its protein product is CASSLASTGDEQYF. Full variable domain (outside the CDR3, taken from reference TRBV7-2 and TRBJ2-7): GAGVSQSPSNKVTEKGKDVELRCDPISGHTALYWYRQSLGQGLEFLIYFQGNSAPDKSGLPSDRFSAERTGGSVSTLTIQRTQQEDSAVYLCASSLASTGDEQYFGPGTRLTVT.

This chain joins TRBV10-3 and TRBJ2-7; 10 nucleotides match TRBD2. The CDR3 covers 12 residues. Losses at the gene ends were 10 bases for V and 7 bases for J; bases not matched to a gene: 7. From germline, CDR1 is ENHRY and CDR2 SYGVKD. CDR3 nucleotide sequence: TGTGCCACGGGGACTAGCGCAAGGGAGCAGTACTTC. This translates into CATGTSAREQYF.

V and J are TRBV7-9 and TRBJ1-6; possibly TRBD1 for D (6 bases). With 5 bases removed from V and 10 bases from J, the gap between germline ends came to 9 bases. Per germline, CDR1 SEHNR and CDR2 FQNEAQ (reference sequence). The CDR3 sequence is 12 residues long. CDR3 sequence: CASSAQGSPLHF. Here the CDR3 DNA reads TGTGCCAGCAGCGCGCAGGGGTCACCCCTCCACTTT.

This clone was observed a single time. V gene TRBV6-6 combines with J gene TRBJ2-7, with a possible D match to TRBD2 (5 bases). This CDR3 spans 15 amino acids. The V end lost 0 bases, the J end lost 0 bases, and 9 bases lay between the germline ends. The germline V gene encodes CDR1 MNHNY and CDR2 SVGAGI (reference sequence). The CDR3 here is CASSYSRESSYEQYF. The CDR3 DNA is TGTGCCAGCAGTTACTCTCGGGAAAGCTCCTACGAGCAGTACTTC.

Points on this clone: The same CDR3 can be traced to other DNA sequences in this sample. The chain links TRBV9 to TRBJ2-6, with D unresolved. The CDR3 totals 13 residues. V dropped 2 bases and J dropped 0 bases, with 0 bases sitting between them. Germline CDR1 and CDR2: SGDLS and YYNGEE. The CDR3 is CASSVSGANVLTF. CDR3 in DNA: TGTGCCAGCAGCGTCTCTGGGGCCAACGTCCTGACTTTC.

The V gene is TRBV29-1, the J gene TRBJ2-2; D is ambiguous. Germline-derived CDR1 and CDR2 are SQVTM and ANQGSEA. V dropped 2 bases and J dropped 1 base, with 5 bases sitting between them. The length of the CDR3 is 13 residues. The CDR3 loop reads CSVEIGNTGELFF. The CDR3 nucleotides read TGCAGCGTTGAAATCGGGAACACCGGGGAGCTGTTTTTT.

This chain connects TRBV6-6 to TRBJ2-5; tentative D call: TRBD2 (5 bases). The CDR3 has 13 amino acids. Trimming left V 7 bases short and J 5 bases short, with 14 bases between. Germline V CDR1 and CDR2: MNHNY, SVGAGI (reference sequence). The CDR3 loop is CASTGVVGETQYF. In nucleotides, the CDR3 is TGTGCCAGCACCGGGGTAGTAGGGGAGACCCAGTACTTC.